This T cell receptor (beta chain) stems from a study of tumor and adjacent non-tumor tissue in lung cancer. Study background: Patients were aged about 30 to 76, 9 to 10 men and 5 women, stage I to III. Each sample yielded around 4 million productive TCRbeta reads on average. Findings and limits, study-wide: Compared with tumor, normal lung showed significantly lower TCR diversity. Normal lung showed higher cumulative top 100 clone frequency than tumor.

The V gene's germline CDR1 is DFQATT and CDR2 SNEGSKA (reference sequence). There are 16 residues in the CDR3. After removal of 0 bases from V and 2 bases from J, the junction contained 8 bases not matched to a gene. TCRbeta libraries were built with three rounds of nested PCR, modified from ARM-PCR. TCRdb reprocessed the multiplex PCR reads with MiXCR, giving one entry per CDR3 protein. This table holds 60,000 to 85,000 distinct CDR3 sequences, more than 65% found once. This clonotype occurred once. Its antigen is unidentified. This may be a read error: a much more frequent sequence differs by one nucleotide. The template was RNA from unsorted bulk tissue. Distant lung tissue was collected more than 3 cm away from the tumor edge.

The material sequenced was distant non-tumor lung tissue. The chain recombines TRBV20-1 with TRBJ2-3; the match to TRBD2 covers 7 bases. The clonotype comes from a man between 60 and 70 years old with non-small cell lung cancer. Here the CDR3 reads CSARDGTIGVTDTQYF. For the CDR3, the DNA is TGCAGTGCTAGAGATGGGACTATCGGGGTCACAGATACGCAGTATTTT.